This TCR beta chain is drawn from a study of shared clonotypes between healthy human individuals. Whole-study context: CD8 memory received one plate per donor, CD8 naive two, CD4 memory three and CD4 naive three.

As for this clone: What it recognizes is unknown.

The assay was immunoSEQ multiplex PCR, and TCRdb's table has in-frame clones only and misses some. The sample has approximately 500,000 clones, around 96% seen once; the top ten hold roughly 0.06%. The CDR3 is made up of 14 amino acids. Germline V gives CDR1 MNHNS, CDR2 SASEGT. V trimming: 2 bases; J trimming: 6 bases; junction bases outside the gene matches: 6. Study results and limitations: A reduction in generation probabilities was seen for non-shared clonotypes relative to those shared by all four donors. Rarefaction revealed incomplete sorted-subset sequencing despite large depth.

Adult Caucasians living in Nashville, Tennessee made up all of the donors. The chain joins TRBV6-1 to TRBJ1-1; TRBD1 aligns across 7 bases. The source material was naive CD4+ T cells sorted from blood. Subset given: CD45RA+ positively selected. This clonotype originated in a woman aged 30 to 39 in good health. CDR3 in DNA: TGTGCCAGCAGTGAATCCCCGACAGGGTCTGAAGCTTTCTTT. Amino acids: CASSESPTGSEAFF.